The present T cell receptor (beta chain) was sequenced within a study of blood T cell dynamics during melanoma immunotherapy. Study-level information: Standard first-line treatment here was pembrolizumab or nivolumab plus ipilimumab in metastatic melanoma.

Measured with immunoSEQ multiplex PCR; TCRdb has only the in-frame clones, and not every one. The top ten hold around 5.8% of the sample, which has about 11,000 clones, roughly 84% seen once. The time point is: week 3, after first cycle of checkpoint inhibitor. No patient had earlier systemic cancer treatment, concurrent immunosuppressants, or another active cancer. V dropped 7 bases and J dropped 9 bases, with 25 bases sitting between them. The length of the CDR3 is 15 residues. The germline gives CDR1 SGHVS, CDR2 FQNEAQ. The TCR originated in a human donor with melanoma. J is TRBJ2-7 and V is TRBV7-8; D might be TRBD1 (6 bases). The sequenced sample was blood, obtained from a patient treated with checkpoint blockade. The CDR3 sequence: CASNPTGLRVVAQYF. The CDR3 DNA is TGTGCCAGCAACCCAACAGGGCTTAGAGTGGTAGCGCAGTACTTC. Drawing the rest from reference TRBV7-8 and TRBJ2-7, the complete variable domain is GAGVSQSPRYKVAKRGQDVALRCDPISGHVSLFWYQQALGQGPEFLTYFQNEAQLDKSGLPSDRFFAERPEGSVSTLKIQRTQQEDSAVYLCASNPTGLRVVAQYFGPGTRLTVT.